This TCR beta chain was captured in a study of blood T cell repertoires in COVID-19. Study context: The United States, Italy and Spain provided the acute and convalescent COVID-19 samples. T cells, B-cell-depleted T cells, or PBMCs supplied cDNA or gDNA.

Per the original methods: Amplifying reference gene primers gave estimates of nucleated cell counts. Data came from immunoSEQ multiplex PCR; TCRdb stores just in-frame clones and leaves some out. V, J and clone size were drawn from that table, and D and trimming were deduced from the DNA. Among about 69,000 clones listed, 80% to 85% were seen once. The trim removed 3 bases at V and 0 bases at J, leaving 11 bases unmatched. Germline lookup yields CDR1 LGHDT and CDR2 YNNKEL (reference sequence). CDR3 length: 19 residues. The clonotype comes from a woman aged 80 or older with acute or convalescent COVID-19. Sequencing used peripheral blood. The chain has TRBV3-1 (or the pseudogene TRBV3-2) and TRBJ2-6; 7 nucleotides match TRBD2. In nucleotides, the CDR3 is TGTGCCAGCAGCCAGTTTACGGGGGGACGAAGCTCTGGGGCCAACGTCCTGACTTTC. It is translated as CASSQFTGGRSSGANVLTF.